The TCR beta chain described here comes from a study of cytomegalovirus exposure and HLA in healthy donors. Study findings and constraints: 87-base-pair reads could not separate some V segments, including TRBV6-2 and TRBV6-3.

This clone was seen a handful of times. Antigen unknown. PCR primers comprised 60 Vbeta and 13 Jbeta primers. Sequencing used immunoSEQ multiplex PCR; TCRdb keeps in-frame clones, though not all of them. This table has fewer than 150,000 clones, 15% to 19% appearing once. This CDR3 is built from 15 residues. Per the germline V gene, CDR1 is SNHLY and CDR2 is FYNNEI. Trimming left V 7 bases short and J 4 bases short, with 16 bases between. Sample: PBMCs. J is TRBJ1-4 and V is TRBV2; D remains unclear. This TCR derives from a woman aged 18-30 years in good health and CMV-seronegative. CDR3: CASKKGRQVNEKLFF. The CDR3 DNA is TGTGCCAGCAAGAAAGGTCGGCAGGTTAATGAAAAACTGTTTTTT. Based on the CDR3 plus reference TRBV2 and TRBJ1-4, the full variable domain is EPEVTQTPSHQVTQMGQEVILRCVPISNHLYFYWYRQILGQKVEFLVSFYNNEISEKSEIFDDQFSVERPDGSNFTLKIRSTKLEDSAMYFCASKKGRQVNEKLFFGSGTQLSVL.